One sample yielded the 31 T cell receptor beta chains listed below, sequenced in a study of beta chain features in type 1 diabetes. Study-level points and caveats: Patients with Type 1 diabetes showed moderately but significantly shorter TCRB CDR3s in all four CD4+ subsets.

These receptors lack a known antigen. Of the isolated RNA, all was reverse transcribed, and so the sequenced material was expressed TCRB transcripts. TCRdb keeps only in-frame clones here, not all; method: immunoSEQ multiplex PCR. The sample records about 160,000 clones, approximately 9.1% being singletons. The sequencing sample was made of central memory CD4+ T cells from blood. These receptors all come from a woman in her thirties with type 1 diabetes.

The CDR3 here is CASSEYSSGANVLTF. In DNA form, the CDR3 reads TGTGCCAGCAGTGAATATTCCTCCGGGGCCAACGTCCTGACTTTC. This rearrangement joins TRBV25-1 to TRBJ2-6; D remains unclear. CDR1 MGHDK and CDR2 SYGVNS come from the germline V gene. V was trimmed by 0 bases and J by 4 bases, leaving 7 bases between them. The CDR3 loop spans 15 amino acids.

This clone has a count of ten or more. The rearrangement links TRBV15 to TRBJ2-3, with 7 bases matching TRBD2. Germline V gene lookup returns CDR1 LNHNV and CDR2 YYDKDF (reference sequence). The CDR3 runs 16 residues. V trimming: 3 bases; J trimming: 0 bases; junction bases outside the gene matches: 6. This CDR3 reads CATSSGLSGSTDTQYF. The CDR3 DNA sequence: TGTGCCACCAGCAGCGGCCTTAGCGGGAGCACAGATACGCAGTATTTT.

The genes are TRBV6-6 and TRBJ2-3, with 14 bases aligning to TRBD2. The CDR3 is made up of 16 amino acids. Germline values: CDR1 MNHNY, CDR2 SVGAGI (reference sequence). J gave up 4 bases and V 0 bases, and 0 bases lay outside the gene matches. Here the CDR3 DNA reads TGTGCCAGCAGTTACTCGACTAGCGGGAGGGCAGATACGCAGTATTTT. Translated: CASSYSTSGRADTQYF.

This clone appeared a few times. This chain uses TRBV28 with TRBJ2-7; D gene ambiguous. The germline V and J ends were trimmed by 4 bases and 0 bases, with 16 bases remaining between them. CDR1 and CDR2 (germline): MDHEN, SYDVKM. The CDR3 length is 16 residues. The CDR3 region has the DNA TGTGCCAGCAGTTCCGTGTTATCCCGGGTCTCCTACGAGCAGTACTTC. It yields the protein CASSSVLSRVSYEQYF. The whole variable domain, remainder taken from reference TRBV28 and TRBJ2-7, is DVKVTQSSRYLVKRTGEKVFLECVQDMDHENMFWYRQDPGLGLRLIYFSYDVKMKEKGDIPEGYSVSREKKERFSLILESASTNQTSMYLCASSSVLSRVSYEQYFGPGTRLTVT.

The sample holds a few counts of this clone. This chain's CDR3 is CASSSGLAGHEQFF. Here the CDR3 DNA reads TGTGCCAGCAGTAGCGGACTAGCGGGGCATGAGCAGTTCTTC. The chain employs TRBV27 and TRBJ2-1; 12 nucleotides match TRBD2. Germline lookup yields CDR1 MNHEY and CDR2 SMNVEV (reference sequence). The CDR3 consists of 14 residues. V dropped 5 bases and J dropped 8; count of bases not matched to a gene: 4.

The chain couples TRBV28 to TRBJ1-2, with a possible D match to TRBD1 (6 bases). Trimming shortened V by 6 bases and J by 8 bases, and 19 bases separated the two germline ends. This CDR3 comprises 14 residues. CDR1 is MDHEN and CDR2 is SYDVKM in the germline V gene. As DNA, the CDR3 is TGTGCCAGCAGGGACTGGAACAGGGTAAGAGGCTACACCTTC. This encodes CASRDWNRVRGYTF.

This clone came up a few times. The V call is TRBV2, the J call TRBJ1-2, with 10 positions matching TRBD1. CDR3 size: 12 residues. In germline, CDR1 is SNHLY, CDR2 FYNNEI. With V trimmed by 7 bases and J by 7 bases, 3 bases remained unmatched. The DNA for the CDR3 is TGTGCCAGCACCGGGGACAGGGGTGGCTACACCTTC. This sequence encodes CASTGDRGGYTF.

This clone was seen a few times. V gene TRBV5-1 combines with J gene TRBJ1-1; 9 positions match TRBD1. The CDR3 sequence is 17 residues long. Germline assignment: CDR1 SGHRS and CDR2 YFSETQ. V trimming: 0 bases; J trimming: 0 bases; junction bases outside the gene matches: 6. This CDR3 is CASSLVMDRGMNTEAFF. The DNA of the CDR3 is TGCGCCAGCAGCTTGGTTATGGACAGGGGCATGAACACTGAAGCTTTCTTT.

This chain links TRBV11-2 with TRBJ1-1, with a possible D match to TRBD1 (6 bases). Trimming took 6 bases from V and 4 from J, leaving 15 bases between them. This CDR3 has 14 amino acids. Germline loops: CDR1 SGHAT, CDR2 FQNNGV. In DNA form, the CDR3 reads TGTGCCAGCAGGCGAAACAGGGATCGCACTGAAGCTTTCTTT. It codes for CASRRNRDRTEAFF.

V and J are TRBV30 and TRBJ1-4, with 7 bases fitting TRBD1. Germline lookup yields CDR1 GTSNPN and CDR2 SVGIG (reference sequence). The CDR3 length is 13 residues. J was trimmed by 11 bases and V by 0 bases; bases with no gene match: 6. CDR3 loop: CAWSVGGTVKLFF. The DNA for the CDR3 is TGTGCCTGGAGTGTAGGAGGGACAGTCAAACTGTTTTTT.

The CDR3 coding sequence is TGTGCCAGCAGCTTAGGAGGGTATGGCTACACCTTC. Encoded protein: CASSLGGYGYTF. The chain has TRBV7-3 and TRBJ1-2, with no clear D. This CDR3 has 12 amino acids. Germline V gene sequence: CDR1 SGHTA, CDR2 FQGTGA. Trimming cost V 2 bases and J 5 bases, with 6 bases left between them.

This clone was seen a handful of times. V usage is TRBV2 and J usage is TRBJ2-3; 9 bases map to TRBD2. The CDR3 sequence is 15 residues long. After removal of 5 bases from V and 0 bases from J, the junction contained 3 bases not matched to a gene. Per germline, CDR1 SNHLY and CDR2 FYNNEI. For the CDR3, the DNA is TGTGCCAGCAGTTCTAGCGGGATGAGCACAGATACGCAGTATTTT. Protein: CASSSSGMSTDTQYF. Supplemented by reference TRBV2 and TRBJ2-3, the full variable domain reads EPEVTQTPSHQVTQMGQEVILRCVPISNHLYFYWYRQILGQKVEFLVSFYNNEISEKSEIFDDQFSVERPDGSNFTLKIRSTKLEDSAMYFCASSSSGMSTDTQYFGPGTRLTVL.

This clone was detected a few times. This chain joins TRBV7-9 and TRBJ2-3, with 14 bases lining up with TRBD2. The CDR3 runs to 17 residues. With V trimmed by 4 bases and J by 0 bases, 3 bases remained unmatched. Looked up from germline, CDR1 is SEHNR and CDR2 is FQNEAQ (reference sequence). The chain's CDR3 is CASSSTSGRVSTDTQYF. The CDR3, as DNA: TGTGCCAGCAGCTCGACTAGCGGGAGGGTCAGCACAGATACGCAGTATTTT.

The chain carries TRBV6-5 and TRBJ2-7, with 7 nucleotides matching TRBD1. Germline V gene sequence: CDR1 MNHEY, CDR2 SVGAGI. The CDR3 runs 14 residues. The V segment lost 6 bases and the J segment 5 bases; nucleotides outside the gene matches: 10. The chain's CDR3 is CASSLRQGSHEQYF. DNA for the CDR3: TGTGCCAGCAGCCTAAGACAGGGTTCCCACGAGCAGTACTTC.

The chain uses TRBV28 and TRBJ2-1; D is perhaps TRBD1 (5 bases). There are 14 residues in the CDR3. V was trimmed by 2 bases and J by 3 bases, leaving 8 bases between them. The V gene's germline CDR1 is MDHEN and CDR2 SYDVKM. CDR3 nucleotide sequence: TGTGCCAGCAGTTTACGACAGCTCTACAATGAGCAGTTCTTC. Translated: CASSLRQLYNEQFF. The complete variable domain, with remaining parts taken from reference TRBV28 and TRBJ2-1, reads DVKVTQSSRYLVKRTGEKVFLECVQDMDHENMFWYRQDPGLGLRLIYFSYDVKMKEKGDIPEGYSVSREKKERFSLILESASTNQTSMYLCASSLRQLYNEQFFGPGTRLTVL.

This chain links TRBV28 with TRBJ1-2; D is undetermined. Germline CDR1 and CDR2: MDHEN and SYDVKM. The CDR3 covers 15 residues. V lost 5 bases and J lost 2, with 15 bases in between. The CDR3 nucleotides are TGTGCCAGCAGTGCCCCTGGAGGGTACAACTATGGCTACACCTTC. It yields the protein CASSAPGGYNYGYTF.

The chain joins TRBV5-1 to TRBJ2-1; 13 bases map to TRBD2. CDR3 length: 18 residues. Germline V gives CDR1 SGHRS, CDR2 YFSETQ. The V and J ends lost 4 bases and 2 bases, in that order; junction bases with no gene match: 9. The CDR3 DNA is TGCGCCAGCAGCGCCCATCCGGGACTAGCGGGACCCTACAATGAGCAGTTCTTC. Protein: CASSAHPGLAGPYNEQFF.

This sequence joins TRBV5-1 and TRBJ2-3; 7 bases are shared with TRBD2. Trimming took 5 bases from V and 7 from J; bases not matched to a gene: 10. Looked up from germline, CDR1 is SGHRS and CDR2 is YFSETQ. The CDR3 runs to 14 residues. Here the CDR3 reads CASSRGETMNTQYF. CDR3 nucleotide sequence: TGCGCCAGCAGTCGGGGGGAGACGATGAATACGCAGTATTTT. Filled out from reference TRBV5-1 and TRBJ2-3, the complete variable domain reads KAGVTQTPRYLIKTRGQQVTLSCSPISGHRSVSWYQQTPGQGLQFLFEYFSETQRNKGNFPGRFSGRQFSNSRSEMNVSTLELGDSALYLCASSRGETMNTQYFGPGTRLTVL.

This clone was found a few times. V gene TRBV5-4 combines with J gene TRBJ1-2; a weak D match, TRBD1 (5 bases). The germline V gene has CDR1 SGHNT and CDR2 YYREEE (reference sequence). The CDR3 sequence is 15 residues long. Trimming pared 4 bases from V and 4 bases from J, leaving 17 bases between. The CDR3 DNA is TGTGCCAGCAGCCAAGACCAGGGAGGAGGCTATGGCTACACCTTC. It specifies CASSQDQGGGYGYTF.

This clone was counted a few times. The chain employs TRBV2 and TRBJ1-5; the match to TRBD1 covers 10 bases. This CDR3 comprises 15 residues. The V and J ends lost 8 bases and 1 base, in that order; junction bases with no gene match: 5. Germline CDR1 is SNHLY and CDR2 is FYNNEI. CDR3 bases: TGTGCCAGCCAGCGACAGGGGGCGAGCAATCAGCCCCAGCATTTT. Translation: CASQRQGASNQPQHF.

The V call is TRBV29-1, the J call TRBJ2-3; D possibly corresponds to TRBD2 (6 bases). In germline, CDR1 is SQVTM, CDR2 ANQGSEA. The CDR3 loop spans 14 amino acids. Trimming took 7 bases from V and 4 from J, leaving 18 bases between them. The chain's CDR3 is CSASGQGGADTQYF. In nucleotides, the CDR3 is TGCAGCGCCAGTGGGCAGGGAGGCGCAGATACGCAGTATTTT.

This chain links TRBV4-1 with TRBJ1-2; D may be TRBD1 (5 bases). The CDR3 has 16 residues. Germline CDR1 is MGHRA and CDR2 is YSYEKL. Trimming shortened V by 2 bases and J by 4 bases, and 17 bases separated the two germline ends. The CDR3 sequence is CASSQPRRGVSYGYTF. DNA for the CDR3: TGCGCCAGCAGCCAACCACGACGGGGGGTATCCTATGGCTACACCTTC.

The sample holds a few counts of this clone. The CDR3 loop is CSVDGRADGEQFF. CDR3 sequence (DNA): TGCAGCGTTGACGGGAGGGCCGATGGTGAGCAGTTCTTC. The chain employs TRBV29-1 and TRBJ2-1, with 8 nucleotides matching TRBD2. The V gene's germline CDR1 is SQVTM and CDR2 ANQGSEA. This CDR3 region has 13 residues. The V segment lost 3 bases and the J segment 9 bases; nucleotides outside the gene matches: 7.

In DNA, the CDR3 is TGTGCCAGCAGCGGACCGGGACAGGGTGACACCGGGGAGCTGTTTTTT. Protein product: CASSGPGQGDTGELFF. The genes are TRBV9 and TRBJ2-2; 9 bases map to TRBD1. Looked up from germline, CDR1 is SGDLS and CDR2 is YYNGEE. Unmatched junction bases numbered 6, after V lost 3 bases and J lost 3 bases. CDR3 length: 16 residues.

The V call is TRBV7-9, the J call TRBJ2-1; 8 bases are shared with TRBD2. The length of the CDR3 is 13 residues. V lost 8 bases and J lost 5; bases outside the gene matches: 5. Germline V gene lookup returns CDR1 SEHNR and CDR2 FQNEAQ (reference sequence). The CDR3 region is CASGLAGDNEQFF. In DNA form, the CDR3 reads TGTGCCAGCGGGCTAGCGGGCGACAATGAGCAGTTCTTC.

V usage is TRBV18 and J usage is TRBJ2-2; D perhaps matches TRBD1 (6 bases). Germline V gene lookup returns CDR1 KGHSH and CDR2 LQKENI. The length of the CDR3 is 15 residues. Trimming stripped 4 bases from V and 4 bases from J, with 13 bases between. This CDR3 reads CASSLRQASTGELFF. The CDR3 nucleotides are TGTGCCAGCTCACTCCGACAGGCGAGCACCGGGGAGCTGTTTTTT.

The chain carries TRBV5-4 and TRBJ2-1; 9 positions agree with TRBD2. The CDR3 sequence is 15 residues long. The V segment lost 4 bases and the J segment 9 bases; nucleotides outside the gene matches: 11. The germline gives CDR1 SGHNT, CDR2 YYREEE (reference sequence). The CDR3 spells CASSPGTSRDTEQFF. In nucleotides, the CDR3 is TGTGCCAGCAGCCCCGGGACTAGCAGGGACACTGAGCAGTTCTTC.

This clone was found a few times. The chain is built from TRBV28 and TRBJ2-7; TRBD2 matches at 7 bases. V shed 5 bases and J 3 bases; nucleotides not matched to a gene: 13. The CDR3 loop spans 16 amino acids. The germline V gene encodes CDR1 MDHEN and CDR2 SYDVKM. The CDR3 loop reads CASSPPASGALYEQYF. CDR3 DNA: TGTGCCAGCAGTCCCCCGGCTAGCGGAGCCCTCTACGAGCAGTACTTC.

This clone showed up just a few times. Other DNA sequences in the same sample also yield this CDR3. The chain employs TRBV7-9 and TRBJ1-1; TRBD1 matches at 9 bases. V lost 5 bases and J lost 4; bases outside the gene matches: 2. CDR3 length equals 13 residues. CDR1 SEHNR and CDR2 FQNEAQ come from the germline V gene (reference sequence). The CDR3 region is CASSPTGGTEAFF. The CDR3 nucleotides read TGTGCCAGCAGCCCGACAGGGGGCACTGAAGCTTTCTTT.

This clone showed up just a few times. CDR3 amino acids: CATSRGEAEKLFF. The CDR3 bases are TGTGCCACCAGCAGAGGTGAGGCTGAAAAACTGTTTTTT. J is TRBJ1-4 and V is TRBV15, with D uncertain. The germline V gene encodes CDR1 LNHNV and CDR2 YYDKDF (reference sequence). The CDR3 is 13 amino acids. Trimming shortened V by 1 base and J by 7 bases, and 7 bases separated the two germline ends.

This clone was detected a few times. This chain connects TRBV28 to TRBJ1-2, with 8 positions matching TRBD1. V lost 10 bases, J lost 5 bases, and 6 bases stayed unmatched. CDR3 length: 12 residues. Germline CDR1 is MDHEN and CDR2 is SYDVKM. The chain's CDR3 is CATRTGPYGYTF. CDR3 in DNA: TGTGCCACCAGGACAGGGCCATATGGCTACACCTTC.